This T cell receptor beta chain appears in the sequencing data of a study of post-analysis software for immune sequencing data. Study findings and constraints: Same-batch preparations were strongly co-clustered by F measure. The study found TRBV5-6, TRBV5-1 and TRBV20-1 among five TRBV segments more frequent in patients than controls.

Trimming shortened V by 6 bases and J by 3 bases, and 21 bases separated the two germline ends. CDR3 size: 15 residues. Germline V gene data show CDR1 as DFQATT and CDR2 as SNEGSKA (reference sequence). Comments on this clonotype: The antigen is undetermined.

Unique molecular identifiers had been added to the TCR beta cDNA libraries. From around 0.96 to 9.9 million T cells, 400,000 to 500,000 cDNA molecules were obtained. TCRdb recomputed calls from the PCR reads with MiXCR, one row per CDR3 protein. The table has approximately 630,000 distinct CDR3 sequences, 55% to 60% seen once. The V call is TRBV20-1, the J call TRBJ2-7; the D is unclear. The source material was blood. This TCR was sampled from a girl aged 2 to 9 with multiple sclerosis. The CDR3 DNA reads TGCAGTGCCACGCCGGCGGAAAAGACGGGCTACGAGCAGTACTTC. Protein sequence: CSATPAEKTGYEQYF.